Below are 15 T cell receptor beta chains sequenced from a single sample in a study of cytomegalovirus exposure and HLA in healthy donors. PCR primers comprised 60 Vbeta and 13 Jbeta primers. The protocol was immunoSEQ multiplex PCR, while the TCRdb copy is restricted to in-frame clones and leaves out a portion. The table has around 200,000 clones, around 78% seen once. Sequencing input: PBMCs. The receptors here all came from a man aged 30-40 years in good health and CMV-seronegative.

The rearrangement uses TRBV5-1 and TRBJ1-4; no reliable D call. Germline V lookup: CDR1 SGHRS, CDR2 YFSETQ. Deletions cut 5 bases from V and 1 base from J, with 6 bases between. The CDR3 consists of 13 residues. The CDR3 loop reads CASRGGTNEKLFF. As DNA, the CDR3 is TGCGCCAGCAGGGGAGGAACTAATGAAAAACTGTTTTTT.

The DNA for the CDR3 is TGTGCCATTCAGGGATACTCTGGAAACACCATATATTTT. As protein: CAIQGYSGNTIYF. The chain is built from TRBV10-3 and TRBJ1-3, with D possibly TRBD1 on 5 matching bases. The CDR3 totals 13 residues. Trimming cost V 9 bases and J 0 bases, with 9 bases left between them. In germline, CDR1 is ENHRY, CDR2 SYGVKD.

The chain recombines TRBV7-6 with TRBJ2-1; 12 bases align to TRBD2. There are 16 residues in the CDR3. V trimming: 5 bases; J trimming: 5 bases; junction bases outside the gene matches: 7. Germline loops: CDR1 SGHVS, CDR2 FNYEAQ. For the CDR3, the DNA is TGTGCCAGCAGCCTGAGACTAGCGGGAGTCGACAATGAGCAGTTCTTC. This sequence encodes CASSLRLAGVDNEQFF. Full variable domain (outside the CDR3, taken from reference TRBV7-6 and TRBJ2-1): GAGVSQSPRYKVTKRGQDVALRCDPISGHVSLYWYRQALGQGPEFLTYFNYEAQQDKSGLPNDRFSAERPEGSISTLTIQRTEQRDSAMYRCASSLRLAGVDNEQFFGPGTRLTVL.

The J gene is TRBJ2-7, the V gene TRBV5-4; a possible D gene is TRBD2 (6 bases). The CDR3 has 15 amino acids. V was clipped by 4 bases and J by 2 bases, with 16 bases between them. Germline V gene lookup returns CDR1 SGHNT and CDR2 YYREEE (reference sequence). The CDR3 DNA reads TGTGCCAGCAGCCCGGGACTTGGCGGGGCCTACGAGCAGTACTTC. Protein sequence: CASSPGLGGAYEQYF.

The V gene is TRBV2, the J gene TRBJ2-5, with D hard to call. The CDR3 loop spans 16 amino acids. Germline CDR1 SNHLY, CDR2 FYNNEI. V lost 1 base and J lost 1, with 13 bases in between. The CDR3: CASSEELGLPQETQYF. CDR3 nucleotide sequence: TGTGCCAGCAGTGAAGAGCTAGGCCTCCCCCAAGAGACCCAGTACTTC.

The rearrangement links TRBV27 to TRBJ2-2; 13 bases agree with TRBD2. Looked up from germline, CDR1 is MNHEY and CDR2 is SMNVEV (reference sequence). The CDR3 runs to 19 residues. V was pared by 5 bases and J by 7 bases, with 16 bases of the junction left unmatched. In DNA, the CDR3 is TGTGCCAGCAGTCCAACTAGCGGGAGGGCCCTTGCGGTCGACGGGGAGCTGTTTTTT. It specifies CASSPTSGRALAVDGELFF.

The genes are TRBV30 and TRBJ1-3, with 10 bases aligning to TRBD1. Losses at the gene ends were 3 bases for V and 4 bases for J; bases not matched to a gene: 6. The CDR3 spans 15 residues. CDR1 is GTSNPN, CDR2 SVGIG, per germline (reference sequence). The chain's CDR3 is CAWRTGQGVGNTIYF. The DNA of the CDR3 is TGTGCCTGGAGAACAGGACAGGGGGTGGGAAACACCATATATTTT.

This clone has a handful of counts. The V and J genes are TRBV28 and TRBJ2-7; the match to TRBD2 covers 7 bases. Germline assignment: CDR1 MDHEN and CDR2 SYDVKM. Trimming took 4 bases from V and 2 from J; bases not matched to a gene: 8. The CDR3 consists of 15 residues. The CDR3 sequence: CASSSQGGDPYEQYF. CDR3 in DNA: TGTGCCAGCAGTTCCCAGGGAGGGGATCCCTACGAGCAGTACTTC.

The chain links TRBV7-8 to TRBJ2-7; 7 bases fit TRBD2. The CDR3 has 13 residues. With 3 bases clipped from V and 3 bases from J, the junction kept 2 bases outside the gene matches. Germline loops: CDR1 SGHVS, CDR2 FQNEAQ. Here the CDR3 reads CASSFVAGYEQYF. CDR3 sequence (DNA): TGTGCCAGCAGCTTTGTAGCGGGCTACGAGCAGTACTTC.

This clone occurred a few times. The rearrangement uses TRBV9 and TRBJ2-3; perhaps TRBD1 as D (6 bases). Per germline, CDR1 SGDLS and CDR2 YYNGEE. V lost 3 bases and J lost 0, with 17 bases in between. The CDR3 sequence is 17 residues long. The CDR3 is CASSATRTASSTDTQYF. DNA for the CDR3: TGTGCCAGCAGCGCAACCCGGACAGCCTCTAGCACAGATACGCAGTATTTT.

J is TRBJ1-2 and V is TRBV28; 7 bases agree with TRBD1. V gave up 6 bases and J gave up 6 bases; unmatched junction bases: 7. This CDR3 spans 13 amino acids. CDR1 and CDR2 from the germline V gene are MDHEN and SYDVKM. CDR3 sequence reads: CASRTTGVDGYTF. The DNA of the CDR3 is TGTGCCAGCAGAACCACAGGGGTAGATGGCTACACCTTC.

This clone was seen just once. The chain couples TRBV27 to TRBJ2-2; 7 nucleotides line up with TRBD1. CDR1 and CDR2 (germline): MNHEY, SMNVEV (reference sequence). This CDR3 region has 15 residues. V shed 6 bases and J 0 bases; nucleotides not matched to a gene: 4. The CDR3 DNA is TGTGCCAGCAGCTCGGGACAGACGAACACCGGGGAGCTGTTTTTT. This encodes CASSSGQTNTGELFF.

This chain links TRBV10-3 with TRBJ2-1; D is unclear. Germline V CDR1 and CDR2: ENHRY, SYGVKD. The CDR3 contains 15 residues. Trimming removed 0 bases from V and 3 bases from J, with 9 bases in between. The CDR3 is CAISESLPGYNEQFF. In DNA, the CDR3 is TGTGCCATCAGTGAGTCACTGCCGGGCTACAATGAGCAGTTCTTC.

The rearrangement joins TRBV19 to TRBJ1-1, with D possibly being TRBD1 (6 bases). The V and J ends lost 7 bases and 12 bases respectively, with 24 bases between them. This CDR3 comprises 14 residues. Germline assignment: CDR1 LNHDA and CDR2 SQIVND (reference sequence). CDR3 nucleotide sequence: TGTGCCAGTATTCCGCCATTGACAGGCGCATCAACTTTCTTT. This sequence encodes CASIPPLTGASTFF.

V and J are TRBV7-3 and TRBJ2-5; 7 bases are shared with TRBD2. The germline gives CDR1 SGHTA, CDR2 FQGTGA. CDR3 length equals 15 residues. Trimming at V came to 1 base and at J to 5 bases, leaving 7 bases not matched to a gene. CDR3 coding DNA: TGTGCCAGCAGCTTAATCGGCGGGAGCGGGGAGACCCAGTACTTC. Its translation: CASSLIGGSGETQYF.